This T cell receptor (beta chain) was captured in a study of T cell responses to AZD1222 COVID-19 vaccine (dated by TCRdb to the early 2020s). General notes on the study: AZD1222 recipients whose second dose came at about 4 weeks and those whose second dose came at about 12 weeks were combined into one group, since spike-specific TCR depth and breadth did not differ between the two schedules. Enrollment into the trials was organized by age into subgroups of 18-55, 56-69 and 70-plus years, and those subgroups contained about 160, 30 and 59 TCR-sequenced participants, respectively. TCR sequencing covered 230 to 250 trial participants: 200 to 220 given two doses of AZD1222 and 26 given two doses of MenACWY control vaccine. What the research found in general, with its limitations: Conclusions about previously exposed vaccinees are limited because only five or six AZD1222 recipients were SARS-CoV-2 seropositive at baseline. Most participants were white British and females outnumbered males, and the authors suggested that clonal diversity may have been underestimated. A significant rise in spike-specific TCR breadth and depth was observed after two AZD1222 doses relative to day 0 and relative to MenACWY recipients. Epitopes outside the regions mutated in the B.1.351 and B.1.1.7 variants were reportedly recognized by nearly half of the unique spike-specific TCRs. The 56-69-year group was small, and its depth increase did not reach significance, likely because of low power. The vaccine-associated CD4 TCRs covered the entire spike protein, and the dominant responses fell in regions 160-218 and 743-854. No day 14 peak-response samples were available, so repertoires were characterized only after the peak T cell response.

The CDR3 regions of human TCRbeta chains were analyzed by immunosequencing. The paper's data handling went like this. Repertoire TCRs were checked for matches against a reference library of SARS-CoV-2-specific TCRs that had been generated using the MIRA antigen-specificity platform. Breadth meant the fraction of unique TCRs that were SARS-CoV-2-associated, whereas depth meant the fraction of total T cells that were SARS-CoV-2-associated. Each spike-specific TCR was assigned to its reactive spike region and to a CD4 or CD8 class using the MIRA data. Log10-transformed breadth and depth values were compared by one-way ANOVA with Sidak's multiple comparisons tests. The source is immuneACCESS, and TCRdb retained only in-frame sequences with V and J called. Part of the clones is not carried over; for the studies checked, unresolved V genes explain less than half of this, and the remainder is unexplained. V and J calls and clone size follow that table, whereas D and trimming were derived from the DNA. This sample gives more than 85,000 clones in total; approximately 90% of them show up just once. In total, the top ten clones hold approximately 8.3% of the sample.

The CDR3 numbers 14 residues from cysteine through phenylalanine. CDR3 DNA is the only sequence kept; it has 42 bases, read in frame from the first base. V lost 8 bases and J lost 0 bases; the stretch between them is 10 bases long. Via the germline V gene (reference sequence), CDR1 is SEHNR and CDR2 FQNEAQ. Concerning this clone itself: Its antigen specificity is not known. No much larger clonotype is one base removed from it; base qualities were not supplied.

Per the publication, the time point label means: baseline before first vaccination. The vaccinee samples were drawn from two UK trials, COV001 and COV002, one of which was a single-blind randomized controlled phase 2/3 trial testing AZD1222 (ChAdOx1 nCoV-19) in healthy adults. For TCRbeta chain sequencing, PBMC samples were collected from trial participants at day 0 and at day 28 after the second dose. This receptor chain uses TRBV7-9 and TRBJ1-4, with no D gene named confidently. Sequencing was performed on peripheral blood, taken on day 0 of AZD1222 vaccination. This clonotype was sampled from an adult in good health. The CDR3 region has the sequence CASCLFATNEKLFF. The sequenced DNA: TGTGCCAGCTGCCTCTTTGCAACTAATGAAAAACTGTTTTTT. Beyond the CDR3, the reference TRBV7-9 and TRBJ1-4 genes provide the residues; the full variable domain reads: DTGVSQNPRHKITKRGQNVTFRCDPISEHNRLYWYRQTLGQGPEFLTYFQNEAQLEKSRLLSDRFSAERPKGSFSTLEIQRTEQGDSAMYLCASCLFATNEKLFFGSGTQLSVL.